The T cell receptor (beta chain) described here comes from a study of blood T cells in healthy people across ages. Overall study results and limits: As age increased, TCR beta diversity per million T cells fell in a roughly linear fashion.

This clonotype has only a few counts. Its target is unknown. Through a sample-barcoded 5' primer and a J-beta primer mix, a second PCR was run for roughly 6 to 12 cycles. Each of the cDNA molecules was tagged by a template-switch adaptor with 12 random nucleotides. TCRdb analysed the 5' RACE reads with MiXCR anew, one entry per CDR3 protein. In the table there are about a million distinct CDR3 sequences, roughly 48% of which are singletons. In germline, CDR1 is MNHNS, CDR2 SASEGT. The V end lost 4 bases, the J end lost 8 bases, and 18 bases lay between the germline ends. The CDR3 is made up of 15 amino acids.

This sequence joins TRBV6-1 and TRBJ2-1, with D maybe TRBD1 (5 bases). The sequence was collected from a man younger than 40 in good health. Sequencing was done on a sample of blood. The CDR3 nucleotides are TGTGCCAGCAGTGGTGAATGGCAGGGTGGAGATGAGCAGTTCTTC. This sequence encodes CASSGEWQGGDEQFF.